Presented here are 14 T cell receptor beta chains from one specimen sequenced in a study of human T cells and chemical hapten exposure. TCRdb called the RACE reads again in MiXCR, with one record for every CDR3 protein. The sample lists 100,000 to 150,000 distinct CDR3 sequences; about 11% were seen once. The time point here: patch test 3, about 24 weeks after DPC sensitization. Treatment noted: therapeutic diphenylcyclopropenone sensitization with weekly scalp DPC. The input for sequencing was whole blood, taken in connection with sensitization to the hapten diphenylcyclopropenone (DPC). The receptors here all came from a woman between 45 and 60 years old with alopecia areata. Some clones in this sample may be carry-over from other donors' samples.

V usage is TRBV7-8 and J usage is TRBJ1-3, with TRBD1 matching 7 bases. Germline V gene data show CDR1 as SGHVS and CDR2 as FQNEAQ. The CDR3 runs 15 residues. Germline trimming cut 1 base from V and 3 bases from J; bases unmatched to any gene: 3. In nucleotides, the CDR3 is TGTGCCAGCAGCTTAGAAACAGGGGATGGAAACACCATATATTTT. The encoded protein is CASSLETGDGNTIYF.

The gene calls are TRBV14 and TRBJ1-5, with 9 bases matching TRBD1. In germline, CDR1 is SGHDN, CDR2 FVKESK. The CDR3 spans 14 residues. V lost 3 bases to trimming and J lost 5 bases; unmatched junction nucleotides: 2. CDR3 nucleotide sequence: TGTGCCAGCAGCCACAGGACAGGGGATCAGCCCCAGCATTTT. It translates to CASSHRTGDQPQHF.

This clonotype occurred a few times. The chain recombines TRBV12-3 or TRBV12-4 with TRBJ2-3, with 8 bases that match TRBD1. The CDR3 loop spans 12 amino acids. Trimming at V came to 3 bases and at J to 14 bases, leaving 7 bases not matched to a gene. The DNA of the CDR3 is TGTGCCAGCAGTTTGACAGGGGACGAGGTGTATTTT. It translates to CASSLTGDEVYF.

CDR3 sequence reads: CASSQNANRATDTQYF. The CDR3 DNA follows: TGTGCCAGCTCACAAAATGCGAACAGGGCCACAGATACGCAGTATTTT. This chain links TRBV18 with TRBJ2-3, with D maybe TRBD1 (6 bases). This CDR3 spans 16 amino acids. The germline V gene has CDR1 KGHSH and CDR2 LQKENI. The germline V and J ends were trimmed by 4 bases and 2 bases, with 16 bases remaining between them.

The rearrangement links TRBV5-1 to TRBJ2-5, with a tentative D call TRBD1 (6 bases). Trimming left V 1 base short and J 2 bases short, with 12 bases between. CDR3 size: 15 residues. CDR1 SGHRS and CDR2 YFSETQ come from the germline V gene. CDR3 nucleotides: TGCGCCAGCAGCTTGACAGGGCCCCGTCAAGAGACCCAGTACTTC. Protein product: CASSLTGPRQETQYF.

V usage is TRBV29-1 and J usage is TRBJ2-1; 9 nucleotides align to TRBD1. Germline V gene lookup returns CDR1 SQVTM and CDR2 ANQGSEA. V shed 6 bases, J shed 7 bases, and the junction held 4 bases outside the gene matches. The CDR3 extends over 12 amino acids. The CDR3 coding sequence is TGCAGCGTGGGGACAGGGATAAATGAGCAGTTCTTC. As protein: CSVGTGINEQFF.

This clonotype was observed at least ten times. The chain links TRBV29-1 to TRBJ2-5; tentatively, D is TRBD1 or TRBD2 (6 bases each). The CDR3 covers 13 residues. Trimming removed 4 bases from V and 4 bases from J, with 13 bases in between. Per the germline V gene, CDR1 is SQVTM and CDR2 is ANQGSEA. CDR3 bases: TGCAGCGTTGGCCAGGGGACTGGAGAGACCCAGTACTTC. This translates into CSVGQGTGETQYF.

The chain couples TRBV29-1 to TRBJ1-2; D is uncertain. The CDR3 totals 14 residues. The V gene's germline CDR1 is SQVTM and CDR2 ANQGSEA. V shed 2 bases and J shed 1 base, with 11 bases lying between them. As DNA, the CDR3 is TGCAGCGTTGAATGGTCTGGGGTTAACTATGGCTACACCTTC. It codes for CSVEWSGVNYGYTF. Complete variable domain (other parts from reference TRBV29-1 and TRBJ1-2): SAVISQKPSRDICQRGTSLTIQCQVDSQVTMMFWYRQQPGQSLTLIATANQGSEATYESGFVIDKFPISRPNLTFSTLTVSNMSPEDSSIYLCSVEWSGVNYGYTFGSGTRLTVV.

This clonotype has ten or more counts. The genes are TRBV4-1 and TRBJ2-1, with 9 bases aligning to TRBD2. Germline lookup yields CDR1 MGHRA and CDR2 YSYEKL. The CDR3 contains 16 residues. V shed 0 bases and J 8 bases; nucleotides not matched to a gene: 8. The CDR3 loop is CASSQERRGGGYEQFF. The CDR3 DNA sequence: TGCGCCAGCAGCCAAGAGCGGCGGGGGGGCGGCTATGAGCAGTTCTTC.

This clonotype was seen a handful of times. The V call is TRBV7-2, the J call TRBJ2-1, with 9 bases lining up with TRBD2. Trimming at V came to 5 bases and at J to 8 bases, leaving 16 bases not matched to a gene. The CDR3 is 17 residues long. Germline CDR1 reads SGHTA; CDR2 reads FQGNSA. CDR3 sequence: CASSRRGSSGITDEQFF. The CDR3 nucleotides are TGTGCCAGCAGCCGCCGGGGTTCTAGCGGGATTACAGATGAGCAGTTCTTC.

This clonotype occurred a few times. The V call is TRBV7-9, the J call TRBJ1-5; D might be TRBD1 (5 bases). CDR1 is SEHNR, CDR2 FQNEAQ, per germline (reference sequence). Between the trimmed V and J ends, which lost 6 bases and 4 bases, there was a span of 10 bases. CDR3 length: 13 residues. The CDR3 DNA reads TGTGCCAGCAGTACAGGAGGAAATCAGCCCCAGCATTTT. Translation gives CASSTGGNQPQHF.

J is TRBJ2-5 and V is TRBV20-1; tentatively, D is TRBD1 or TRBD2 (5 bases each). The germline V gene encodes CDR1 DFQATT and CDR2 SNEGSKA (reference sequence). This CDR3 contains 15 residues. V was pared by 5 bases and J by 1 base, with 17 bases between. In DNA form, the CDR3 reads TGCAGTGCTCCTGACGGGTCGGGGCCCCAAGAGACCCAGTACTTC. This codes for CSAPDGSGPQETQYF.

The sample holds a few counts of this clonotype. J is TRBJ1-4 and V is TRBV2, with D hard to call. The CDR3 has 14 amino acids. With 7 bases removed from V and 8 bases from J, the gap between germline ends came to 17 bases. Germline loops: CDR1 SNHLY, CDR2 FYNNEI. CDR3 in amino acids: CASIGASPREKLFF. The CDR3 nucleotides read TGTGCCAGCATAGGCGCTTCACCCCGGGAAAAACTGTTTTTT. Together with reference TRBV2 and TRBJ1-4, the CDR3 gives the full variable domain: EPEVTQTPSHQVTQMGQEVILRCVPISNHLYFYWYRQILGQKVEFLVSFYNNEISEKSEIFDDQFSVERPDGSNFTLKIRSTKLEDSAMYFCASIGASPREKLFFGSGTQLSVL.

The CDR3 protein is CASSLPLGPSVPSGDTQYF. The CDR3 nucleotides read TGTGCCAGCAGCCTCCCTCTTGGACCGAGTGTACCCTCTGGAGATACGCAGTATTTT. The chain employs TRBV9 and TRBJ2-3, with D unresolved. CDR3 length equals 19 residues. Germline V CDR1 and CDR2: SGDLS, YYNGEE. Between the trimmed V and J ends, which lost 4 bases and 5 bases, there was a span of 29 bases.